This paragraph covers one T cell receptor beta chain sequence. Healthy donors formed controls matched for age and sex. The CD8+ and CD4+ T cells were isolated magnetically using a negative isolation approach, whereas the TEMRA cells were enriched by FACS. CDR1 and CDR2 (germline): SNHLY, FYNNEI. The CDR3 covers 14 residues. The V and J ends lost 1 base and 7 bases respectively, with 11 bases between them. RNA in amounts of about 0.5 to 1 ug was reverse transcribed with random hexamers. TCRdb called the immunoSEQ multiplex PCR reads again in MiXCR, with one record for every CDR3 protein. The data contain roughly 200,000 distinct CDR3 sequences, less than 95% of them singletons. This specimen comes from a study of CD8 T cells in Susac syndrome.

J is TRBJ2-1 and V is TRBV2; D not certain. The TCR was taken from a human donor in good health. Sequencing used CD4+ T cells from PBMCs. The CDR3 loop reads CASSEEKPPNEQFF. CDR3 coding DNA: TGTGCCAGCAGTGAAGAGAAGCCTCCGAATGAGCAGTTCTTC.